This TCR beta chain derives from a study of T cells after yellow fever vaccination. General observations from the study: Re-detected after boosting: most primary clones, almost 97% of CD4 and about 85% of CD8.

In regard to this clonotype: Its antigen is as yet unknown.

TCRdb independently ran MiXCR on the 5' RACE reads; one entry per CDR3 protein. The repertoire has fewer than 100,000 distinct CDR3 sequences, around 5.8% of them found once; the top ten carry 35% to 45%. The CDR3 contains 17 residues. Per germline, CDR1 MNHEY and CDR2 SMNVEV (reference sequence). V gave up 10 bases and J gave up 1 base, with 25 bases separating them. The receptor's source is a man between 18 and 29 years old who received the YFV17D yellow fever vaccine. V gene TRBV27 combines with J gene TRBJ1-1; a possible D gene is TRBD1 (6 bases). Specimen: CD8+ T cells sorted from PBMCs, collected 10 days after the yellow fever booster vaccination. CDR3 sequence reads: CAISSSVGDIQNTEAFF. In DNA, the CDR3 is TGTGCCATCAGCTCTTCAGTGGGGGACATACAGAACACTGAAGCTTTCTTT.